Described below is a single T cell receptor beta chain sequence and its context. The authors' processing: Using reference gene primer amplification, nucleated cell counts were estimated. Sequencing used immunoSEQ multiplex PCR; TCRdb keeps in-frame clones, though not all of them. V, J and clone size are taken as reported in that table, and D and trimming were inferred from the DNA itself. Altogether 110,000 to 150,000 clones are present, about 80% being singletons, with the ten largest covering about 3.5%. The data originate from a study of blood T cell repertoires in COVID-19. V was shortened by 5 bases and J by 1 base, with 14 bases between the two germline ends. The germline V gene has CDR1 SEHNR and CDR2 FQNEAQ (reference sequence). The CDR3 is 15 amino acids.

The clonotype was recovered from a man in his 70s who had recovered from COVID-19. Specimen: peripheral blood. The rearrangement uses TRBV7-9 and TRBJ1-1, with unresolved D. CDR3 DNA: TGTGCCAGCAGCCCGCGAGGCCAGTCGAACACTGAAGCTTTCTTT. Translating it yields CASSPRGQSNTEAFF.